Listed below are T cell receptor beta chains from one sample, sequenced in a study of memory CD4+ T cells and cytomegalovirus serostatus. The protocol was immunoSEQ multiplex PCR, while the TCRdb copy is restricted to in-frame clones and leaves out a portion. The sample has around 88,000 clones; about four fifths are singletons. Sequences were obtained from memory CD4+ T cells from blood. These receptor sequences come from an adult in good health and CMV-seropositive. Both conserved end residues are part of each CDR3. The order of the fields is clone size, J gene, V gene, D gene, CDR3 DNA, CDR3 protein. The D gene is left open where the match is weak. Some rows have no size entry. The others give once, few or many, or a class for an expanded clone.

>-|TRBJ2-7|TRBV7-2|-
TGTGCCAGCAGCAGAGACATTTACGAGCAGTACTTC
CASSRDIYEQYF
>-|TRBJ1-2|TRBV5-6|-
TGTGCCAGCAGCTTGTTCCGGGGTCTCCACTATGGCTACACCTTC
CASSLFRGLHYGYTF
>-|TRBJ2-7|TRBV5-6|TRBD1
TGTGCCAGCAGCCGGGGACAGCAGGGGTCCGAGCAGTACTTC
CASSRGQQGSEQYF
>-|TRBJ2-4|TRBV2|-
TGTGCCAGCAGACCCACAGGGATCGTAAACATTCAGTACTTC
CASRPTGIVNIQYF
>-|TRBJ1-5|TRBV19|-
TGTGCCAGTAGTGGCCGCCGCGGACTCCTAAATCAGCCCCAGCATTTT
CASSGRRGLLNQPQHF
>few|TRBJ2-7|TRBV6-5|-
TGTGCCACCCACGGAACACGGAACTACGAGCAGTACTTC
CATHGTRNYEQYF
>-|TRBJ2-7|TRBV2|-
TGTGCCAGCAGTAGCCTTTACGAGCAGTACTTC
CASSSLYEQYF
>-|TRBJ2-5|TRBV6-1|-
TGTGCCAGCAGTGAAGTTGATAGCGGAGGGAAAGAGACCCAGTACTTC
CASSEVDSGGKETQYF
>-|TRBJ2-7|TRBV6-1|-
TGTGCCAGCAGTGCCGGGACCCGAGTCGACGAGCAGTACTTC
CASSAGTRVDEQYF
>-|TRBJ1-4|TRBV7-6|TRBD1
TGTGCCAGCAGCTTATCGGATACAGGGGCCGGGTGGACTAATGAAAAACTGTTTTTT
CASSLSDTGAGWTNEKLFF
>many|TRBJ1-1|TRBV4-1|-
TGCGCCAGCAGCCAAGACGGGGGGAGGTACACTGAAGCTTTCTTT
CASSQDGGRYTEAFF
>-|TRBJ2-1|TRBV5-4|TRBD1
TGTGCCAGCAGCCTGGACAGGGTTGGTGAGCAGTTCTTC
CASSLDRVGEQFF
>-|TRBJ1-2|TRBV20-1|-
TGCAGTGCTCAGGACCTCTATGGCTACACCTTC
CSAQDLYGYTF
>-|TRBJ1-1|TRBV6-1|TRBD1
TGTGCCAGCAGTCAACAGGGGCCGAACACTGAAGCTTTCTTT
CASSQQGPNTEAFF
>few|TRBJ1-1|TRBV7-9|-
TGTGCCAGCAGCTTAAGGTCGGTCAGGGCGGTGCTAGGCACTGAAGCTTTCTTT
CASSLRSVRAVLGTEAFF
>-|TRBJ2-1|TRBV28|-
TGTGCCGCCACCTCGGCTAGATACAATGAGCAGTTCTTC
CAATSARYNEQFF
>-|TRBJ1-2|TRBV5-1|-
TGCGCCAGCAGCTCTCAGGGAGGAGACTATGGCTACACCTTC
CASSSQGGDYGYTF
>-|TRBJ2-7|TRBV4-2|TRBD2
TGTGCCAGCAGCCAAGAGACTAGCGGGAGCGACGAGCAGTACTTC
CASSQETSGSDEQYF
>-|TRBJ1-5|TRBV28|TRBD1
TGTGCCAGCAGTTTGTTCAGGGGTCGACAGGGGATACTCAATCAGCCCCAGCATTTT
CASSLFRGRQGILNQPQHF
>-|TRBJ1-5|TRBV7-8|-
TGTGCCAGCAGCTCAGAATACCACCGTAGCAATCAGCCCCAGCATTTT
CASSSEYHRSNQPQHF
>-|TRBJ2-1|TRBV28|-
TGTGCCAGCACTTCCTTAGGGGCCCCCTACAATGAGCAGTTCTTC
CASTSLGAPYNEQFF
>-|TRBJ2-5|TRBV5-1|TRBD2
TGCGCCAGCAGTTCCGGGAGGGCCCCAGAGACCCAGTACTTC
CASSSGRAPETQYF
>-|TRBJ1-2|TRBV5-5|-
TGTGCCAGCAGCCCGGCGACAGGAGAGTCTGGCTACACCTTC
CASSPATGESGYTF
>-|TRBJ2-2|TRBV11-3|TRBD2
TGTGCCAGCAGCGCTAGCGGGAGCGGGACCGGGGAGCTGTTTTTT
CASSASGSGTGELFF
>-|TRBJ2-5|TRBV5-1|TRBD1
TGCGCCAGCAGCCCAGGGACAGGGCAGGAGACCCAGTACTTC
CASSPGTGQETQYF
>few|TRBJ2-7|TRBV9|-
TGTGCCAGCAGCGTAGGCGGGGACTCCTACGAGCAGTACTTC
CASSVGGDSYEQYF
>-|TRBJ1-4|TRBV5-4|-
TGTGCCAGCAGCTTGTCCGGGCGCAATGAAAAACTGTTTTTT
CASSLSGRNEKLFF
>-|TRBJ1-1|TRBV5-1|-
TGCGCCAGCAGCTTAGGACGAGAGGCTGAAGCTTTCTTT
CASSLGREAEAFF
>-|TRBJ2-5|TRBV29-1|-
TGCAGCGTGGGGCTCGGAGTGCAAGAGACCCAGTACTTC
CSVGLGVQETQYF
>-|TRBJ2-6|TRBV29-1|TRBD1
TGCAGCGTTCCCGGGACAGGTTCACTCTCTGGGGCCAACGTCCTGACTTTC
CSVPGTGSLSGANVLTF
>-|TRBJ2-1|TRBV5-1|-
TGCGCCAGCAGCCCAGACATGACCTCCTACAATGAGCAGTTCTTC
CASSPDMTSYNEQFF
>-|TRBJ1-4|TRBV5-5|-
TGTGCCAGCAGCCCAGGGACACTGAATGAAAAACTGTTTTTT
CASSPGTLNEKLFF
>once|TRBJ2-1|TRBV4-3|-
TGCGCCAGCAGCCAGGCTAACCGGGACATGGTCTCCTACAATGAGCAGTTCTTC
CASSQANRDMVSYNEQFF